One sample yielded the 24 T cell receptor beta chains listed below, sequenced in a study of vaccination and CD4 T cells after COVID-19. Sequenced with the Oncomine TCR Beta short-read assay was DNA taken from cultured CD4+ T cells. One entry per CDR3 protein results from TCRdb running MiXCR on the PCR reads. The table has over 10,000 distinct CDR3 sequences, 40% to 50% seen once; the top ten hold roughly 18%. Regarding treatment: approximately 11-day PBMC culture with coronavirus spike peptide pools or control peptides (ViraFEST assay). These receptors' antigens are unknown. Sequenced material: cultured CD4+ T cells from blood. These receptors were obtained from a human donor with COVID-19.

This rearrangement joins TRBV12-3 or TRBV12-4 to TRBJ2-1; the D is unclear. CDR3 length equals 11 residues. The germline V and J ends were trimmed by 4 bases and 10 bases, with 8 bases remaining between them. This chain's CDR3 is CASSYVREQFF. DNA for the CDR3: TGTGCCAGCAGTTATGTCCGGGAGCAGTTCTTC.

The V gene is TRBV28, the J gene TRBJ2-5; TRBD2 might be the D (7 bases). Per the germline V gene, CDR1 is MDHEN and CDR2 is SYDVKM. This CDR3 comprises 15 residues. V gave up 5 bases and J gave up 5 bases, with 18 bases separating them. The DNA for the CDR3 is TGTGCCAGCAGTCGACAGGTCCCCGGGGGGGAGACCCAGTACTTC. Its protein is CASSRQVPGGETQYF.

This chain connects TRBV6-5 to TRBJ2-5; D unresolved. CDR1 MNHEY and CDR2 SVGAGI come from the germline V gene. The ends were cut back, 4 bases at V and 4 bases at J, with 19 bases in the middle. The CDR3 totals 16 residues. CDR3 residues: CASSSLLDPSPETQYF. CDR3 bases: TGTGCCAGCAGTTCCCTCCTGGACCCATCCCCAGAGACCCAGTACTTC.

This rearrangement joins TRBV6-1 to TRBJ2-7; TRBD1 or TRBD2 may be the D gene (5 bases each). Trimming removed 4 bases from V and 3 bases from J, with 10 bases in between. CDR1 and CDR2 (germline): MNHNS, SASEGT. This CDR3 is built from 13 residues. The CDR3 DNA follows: TGTGCCAGCAGTGCGGGACGGATCTACGAGCAGTACTTC. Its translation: CASSAGRIYEQYF.

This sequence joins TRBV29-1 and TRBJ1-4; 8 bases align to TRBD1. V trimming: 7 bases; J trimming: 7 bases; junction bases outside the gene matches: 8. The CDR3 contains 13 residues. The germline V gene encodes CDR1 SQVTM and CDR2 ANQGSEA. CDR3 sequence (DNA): TGCAGCGGACAGGGGCTCTCGAGTGAAAAACTGTTTTTT. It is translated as CSGQGLSSEKLFF.

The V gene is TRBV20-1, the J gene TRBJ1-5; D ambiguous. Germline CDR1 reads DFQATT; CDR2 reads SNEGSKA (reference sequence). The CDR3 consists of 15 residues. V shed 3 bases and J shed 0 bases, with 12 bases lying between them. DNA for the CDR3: TGCAGTGCTAGGACTTCGACGGATAGCAATCAGCCCCAGCATTTT. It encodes CSARTSTDSNQPQHF.

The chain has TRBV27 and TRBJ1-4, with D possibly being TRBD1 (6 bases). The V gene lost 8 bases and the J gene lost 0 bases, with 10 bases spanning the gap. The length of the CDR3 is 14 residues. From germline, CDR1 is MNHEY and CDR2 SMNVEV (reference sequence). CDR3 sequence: CASGRTATNEKLFF. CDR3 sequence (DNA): TGTGCCAGCGGAAGGACAGCAACTAATGAAAAACTGTTTTTT.

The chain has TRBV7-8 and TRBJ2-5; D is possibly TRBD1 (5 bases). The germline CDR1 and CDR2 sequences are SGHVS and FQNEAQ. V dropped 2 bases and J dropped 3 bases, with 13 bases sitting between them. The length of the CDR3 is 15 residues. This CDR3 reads CASSLSGANKETQYF. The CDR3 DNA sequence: TGTGCCAGCAGCTTAAGTGGGGCCAATAAAGAGACCCAGTACTTC.

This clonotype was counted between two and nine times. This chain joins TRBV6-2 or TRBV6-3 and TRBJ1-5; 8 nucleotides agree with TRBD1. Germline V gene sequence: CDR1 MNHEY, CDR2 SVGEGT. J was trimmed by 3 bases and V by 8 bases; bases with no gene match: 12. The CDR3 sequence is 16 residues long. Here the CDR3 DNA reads TGTGCCAGCGGACAATACCGGACAGGGTTCAATCAGCCCCAGCATTTT. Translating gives CASGQYRTGFNQPQHF.

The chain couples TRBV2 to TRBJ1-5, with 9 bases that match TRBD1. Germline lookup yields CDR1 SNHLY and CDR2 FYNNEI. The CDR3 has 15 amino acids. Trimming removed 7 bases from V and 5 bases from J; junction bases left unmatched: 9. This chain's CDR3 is CASTGDRAGYQPQHF. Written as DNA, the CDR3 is TGTGCCAGCACCGGGGACAGGGCAGGCTATCAGCCCCAGCATTTT.

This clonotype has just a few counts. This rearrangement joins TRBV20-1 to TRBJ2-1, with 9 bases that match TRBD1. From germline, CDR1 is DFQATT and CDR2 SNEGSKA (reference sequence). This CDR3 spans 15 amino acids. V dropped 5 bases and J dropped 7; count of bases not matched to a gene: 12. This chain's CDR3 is CSAGEPGQGRNEQFF. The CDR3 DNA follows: TGCAGTGCTGGTGAACCGGGACAGGGAAGGAATGAGCAGTTCTTC.

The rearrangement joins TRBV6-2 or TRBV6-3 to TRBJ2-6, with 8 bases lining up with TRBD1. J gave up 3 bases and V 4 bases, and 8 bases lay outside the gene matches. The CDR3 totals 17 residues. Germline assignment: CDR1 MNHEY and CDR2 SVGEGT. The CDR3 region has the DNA TGTGCCAGCAGTTCCGAACAGGGGGTAGGTGGGGCCAACGTCCTGACTTTC. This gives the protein CASSSEQGVGGANVLTF.

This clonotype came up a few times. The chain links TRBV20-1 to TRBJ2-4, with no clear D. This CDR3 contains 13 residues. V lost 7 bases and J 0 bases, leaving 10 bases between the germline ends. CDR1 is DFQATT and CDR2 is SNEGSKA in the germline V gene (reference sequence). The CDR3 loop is CSVPGLAKNIQYF. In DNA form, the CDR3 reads TGCAGTGTCCCTGGGCTAGCCAAAAACATTCAGTACTTC.

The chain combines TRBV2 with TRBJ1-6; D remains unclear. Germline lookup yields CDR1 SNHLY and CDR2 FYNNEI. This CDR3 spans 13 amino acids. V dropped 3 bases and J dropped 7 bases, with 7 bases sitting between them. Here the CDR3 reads CASSDFPNSPLHF. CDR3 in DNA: TGTGCCAGCAGTGACTTTCCAAATTCACCCCTCCACTTT.

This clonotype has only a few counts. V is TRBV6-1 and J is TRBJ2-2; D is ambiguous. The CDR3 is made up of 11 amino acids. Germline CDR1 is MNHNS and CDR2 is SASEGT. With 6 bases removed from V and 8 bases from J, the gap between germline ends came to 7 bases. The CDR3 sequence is CASSQVGELFF. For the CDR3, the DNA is TGTGCCAGCAGCCAGGTGGGGGAGCTGTTTTTT.

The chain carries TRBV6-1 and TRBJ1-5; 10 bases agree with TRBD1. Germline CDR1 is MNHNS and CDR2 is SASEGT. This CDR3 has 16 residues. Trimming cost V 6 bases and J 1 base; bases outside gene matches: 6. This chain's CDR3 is CASRPGQGISNQPQHF. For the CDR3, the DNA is TGTGCCAGCAGACCGGGACAGGGGATCAGCAATCAGCCCCAGCATTTT.

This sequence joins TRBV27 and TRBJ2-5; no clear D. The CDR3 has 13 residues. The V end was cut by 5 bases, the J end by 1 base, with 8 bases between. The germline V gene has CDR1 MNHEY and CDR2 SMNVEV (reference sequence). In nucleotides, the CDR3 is TGTGCCAGCAGTCCCCTATTCCAAGAGACCCAGTACTTC. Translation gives CASSPLFQETQYF.

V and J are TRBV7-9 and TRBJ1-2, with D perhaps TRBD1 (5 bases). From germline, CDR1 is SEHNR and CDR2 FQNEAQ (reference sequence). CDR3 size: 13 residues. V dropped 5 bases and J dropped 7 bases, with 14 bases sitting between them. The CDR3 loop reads CASSLEGLGGYTF. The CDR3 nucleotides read TGTGCCAGCAGCCTAGAGGGGCTGGGTGGCTACACCTTC.

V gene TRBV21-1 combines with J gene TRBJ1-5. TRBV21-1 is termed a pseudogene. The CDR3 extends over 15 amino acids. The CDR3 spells CASRSQGPSNQPQHF. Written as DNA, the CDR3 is TGTGCCAGCAGGTCACAGGGCCCAAGCAATCAGCCCCAGCATTTT.

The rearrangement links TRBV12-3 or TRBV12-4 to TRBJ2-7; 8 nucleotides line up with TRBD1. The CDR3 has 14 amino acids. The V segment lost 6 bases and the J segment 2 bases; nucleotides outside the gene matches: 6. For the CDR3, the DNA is TGTGCCAGCAGCGGACAGGGTTCCCCCTACGAGCAGTACTTC. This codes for CASSGQGSPYEQYF.

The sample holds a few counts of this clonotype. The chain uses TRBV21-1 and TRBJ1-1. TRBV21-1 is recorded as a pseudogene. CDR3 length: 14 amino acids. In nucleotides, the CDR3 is TGTGCCAGCAGCAAAGCTTCTAAGGTCACTGAAGCTTTCTTT. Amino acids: CASSKASKVTEAFF.

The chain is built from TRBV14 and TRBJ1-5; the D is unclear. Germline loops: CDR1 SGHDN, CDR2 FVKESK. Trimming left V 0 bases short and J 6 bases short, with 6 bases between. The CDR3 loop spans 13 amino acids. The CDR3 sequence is CASSQDRGQPQHF. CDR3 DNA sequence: TGTGCCAGCAGCCAAGATCGGGGTCAGCCCCAGCATTTT.

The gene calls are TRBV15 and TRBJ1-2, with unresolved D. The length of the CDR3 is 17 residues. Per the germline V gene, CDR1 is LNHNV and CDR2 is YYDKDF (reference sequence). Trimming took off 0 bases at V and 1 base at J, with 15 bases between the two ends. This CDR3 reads CATSRDDFGVNNYGYTF. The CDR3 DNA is TGTGCCACCAGCAGAGATGATTTCGGGGTTAATAACTATGGCTACACCTTC.

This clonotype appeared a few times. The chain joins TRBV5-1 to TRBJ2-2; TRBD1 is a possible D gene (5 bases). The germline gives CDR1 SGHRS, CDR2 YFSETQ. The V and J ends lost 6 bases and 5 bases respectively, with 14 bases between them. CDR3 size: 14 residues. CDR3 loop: CASKQAPWTGELFF. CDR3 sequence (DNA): TGCGCCAGCAAACAGGCTCCGTGGACCGGGGAGCTGTTTTTT.